The subject of this entry is one T cell receptor (beta chain). The specificity of this receptor is unknown. Base qualities are not at hand, and no much larger clone is one base apart. The data derive from a study of blood T cell repertoires in COVID-19 (dated by TCRdb to about 2020). Background on the whole study: Collaborator samples came from the United States, Italy and Spain and covered acute and convalescent phases of COVID-19. The material from the prospective study consisted of cDNA or gDNA derived from T cells, B-cell-depleted T cells, or PBMCs. Subjects who had been exposed to COVID-19, were actively infected with it, or had recovered from it provided the deeply sampled blood TCRbeta repertoires that made up the dataset. The repertoires were made available in a free public database intended to serve as a resource for research on the immune response to SARS-CoV-2. The samples were drawn from the first 160 participants of the ongoing ImmuneRACE study and from 950 to 1,500 subjects provided by 6 global collaborators. Sample metadata almost always included a de-identified subject ID, COVID-19 status, age in years and sex. Where HLA class I and class II types were available, the types were taken from metadata supplied by the sample provider, not from assay-based typing.

What the research found in general, with its limitations: The quantity of clinical and demographic metadata differed by source and by participant and was supplied without curation.

CDR1 is given as MNHEY and CDR2 as SVGAGI, both from the germline V gene. Deletion took 2 bases off V and 7 bases off J, with a span of 14 bases between the germline ends. Inclusive of the bounding cysteine and phenylalanine, the CDR3 is 14 residues long. Only the CDR3 portion is preserved as DNA: 42 bases, with reading frame beginning at the first base. In Seattle, one collaborating source enrolled patients while the infection was active and tracked those patients longitudinally over the course of disease. Collaborating institutions collected whole blood in K2EDTA tubes following their own protocols. Collaborator samples were shipped for TCRbeta analysis as frozen whole blood, isolated PBMCs, or DNA extracted from either sample type. TCRbeta CDR3 regions were amplified from genomic DNA by means of the immunoSEQ Assay, a bias-controlled multiplex PCR. On the authors' methods: The number of nucleated cells in each sample was estimated from the amplification of reference gene primers within the assay. To quantify the absolute abundance of each unique TCRbeta CDR3 rearrangement, sequence reads were collapsed and filtered. For each sample, productive Simpson clonality was calculated as the square root of Simpson's diversity index over productive rearrangements. In TCRdb, the immuneACCESS table is reduced to in-frame sequences with V and J assigned. These tables do not hold every clone; where another copy was compared, an unresolved V gene accounts for under half, and the others remain unexplained. The D gene and trimming were derived from the DNA, and the V and J assignments and clone size from that table. The sample yields around 400,000 clones; about 89% were counted once. Of the sample, about 10% is held by the ten largest clones.

This sequence was found in a woman aged 25 to 39 with COVID-19, enrolled during active disease. The sequenced material came from peripheral blood. The sequence links TRBV6-5 to TRBJ1-1, with TRBD1 tentatively as D gene (6 bases match). The bases are TGTGCCAGCAGTTACGACCGGGGGGCGAGTGAAGCTTTCTTT. Its amino acids are CASSYDRGASEAFF.